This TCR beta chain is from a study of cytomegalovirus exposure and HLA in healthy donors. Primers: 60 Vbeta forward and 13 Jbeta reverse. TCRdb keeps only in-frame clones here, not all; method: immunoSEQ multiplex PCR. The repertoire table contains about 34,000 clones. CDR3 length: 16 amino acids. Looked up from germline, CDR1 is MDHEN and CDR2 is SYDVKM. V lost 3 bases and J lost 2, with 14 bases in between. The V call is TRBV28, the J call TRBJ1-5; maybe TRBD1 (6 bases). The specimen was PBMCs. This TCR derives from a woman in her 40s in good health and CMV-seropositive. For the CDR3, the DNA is TGTGCCAGCAGTTTCCGCTTACAGGGTGGCAATCAGCCCCAGCATTTT. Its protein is CASSFRLQGGNQPQHF.